This TCR beta chain derives from a study of blood T cell repertoires in COVID-19. Study details: The United States, Italy and Spain provided the acute and convalescent COVID-19 samples. Sources were T cells, B-cell-depleted T cells, or PBMCs; the material itself was cDNA or gDNA.

This clone was observed once. Per the germline V gene, CDR1 is MGHRA and CDR2 is YSYEKL. V shed 2 bases and J shed 0 bases, with 14 bases lying between them. The CDR3 has 16 residues. As originally analysed: From reference gene primer amplification, estimates of nucleated cell counts were derived. Clones were read by immunoSEQ multiplex PCR, and TCRdb kept only the in-frame ones, dropping some. V, J and clone size are taken as reported in that table, and D and trimming were inferred from the DNA itself. The sample shows tens of thousands of clones, about 90% of them seen only once. The sequenced sample consisted of peripheral blood. The clonotype comes from a man aged 50 to 60 with active COVID-19. V and J are TRBV4-1 and TRBJ2-7, with D perhaps matching TRBD1 (6 bases). The DNA of the CDR3 is TGCGCCAGCAGCCAACCCCAACAGGGAAACTCCTACGAGCAGTACTTC. As protein: CASSQPQQGNSYEQYF.